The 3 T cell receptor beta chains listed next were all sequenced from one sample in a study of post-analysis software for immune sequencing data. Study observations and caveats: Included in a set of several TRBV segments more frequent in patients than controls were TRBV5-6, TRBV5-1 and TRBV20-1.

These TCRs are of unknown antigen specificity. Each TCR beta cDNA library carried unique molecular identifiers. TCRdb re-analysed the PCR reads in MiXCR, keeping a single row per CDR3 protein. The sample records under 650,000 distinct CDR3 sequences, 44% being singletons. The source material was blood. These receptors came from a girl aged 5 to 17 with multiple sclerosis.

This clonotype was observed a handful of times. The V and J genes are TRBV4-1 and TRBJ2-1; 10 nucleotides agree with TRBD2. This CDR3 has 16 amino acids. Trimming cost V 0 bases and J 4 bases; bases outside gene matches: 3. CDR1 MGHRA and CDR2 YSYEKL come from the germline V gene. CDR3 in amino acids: CASSQDSGGRYNEQFF. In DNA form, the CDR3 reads TGCGCCAGCAGCCAAGATAGCGGGGGGAGATACAATGAGCAGTTCTTC.

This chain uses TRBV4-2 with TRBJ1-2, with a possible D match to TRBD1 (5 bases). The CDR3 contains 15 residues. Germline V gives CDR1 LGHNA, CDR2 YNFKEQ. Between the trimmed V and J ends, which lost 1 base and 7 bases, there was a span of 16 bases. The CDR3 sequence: CASSQGDPGRGGYTF. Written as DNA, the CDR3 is TGTGCCAGCAGCCAAGGGGACCCGGGGAGGGGTGGCTACACCTTC.

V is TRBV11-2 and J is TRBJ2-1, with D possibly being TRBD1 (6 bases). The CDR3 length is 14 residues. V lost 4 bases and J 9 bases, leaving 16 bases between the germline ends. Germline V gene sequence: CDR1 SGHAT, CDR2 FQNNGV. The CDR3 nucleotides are TGTGCCAGCAGCTCCCTCAGGGGTTTAGGTGAGCAGTTCTTC. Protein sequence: CASSSLRGLGEQFF.